One sample yielded the 5 T cell receptor beta chains listed below, sequenced in a study of blood T cell repertoires in COVID-19. Here immunoSEQ multiplex PCR was the method, and the copy in TCRdb shows in-frame clones only, minus some. This table holds roughly 240,000 clones, about 84% found once. Sequenced input: peripheral blood. The receptors shown here come from a woman aged 80 or older with COVID-19, enrolled during active disease.

The CDR3: CASTLGQTDANEKLFF. CDR3 bases: TGTGCCAGCACCCTCGGGCAGACAGACGCCAATGAAAAACTGTTTTTT. This chain connects TRBV2 to TRBJ1-4; tentative D call: TRBD1 (5 bases). This CDR3 region has 16 residues. In germline, CDR1 is SNHLY, CDR2 FYNNEI. V gave up 7 bases and J gave up 5 bases, with 20 bases separating them.

In its sample, this clone was seen once. V is TRBV18 and J is TRBJ1-3, with 8 bases lining up with TRBD1. The CDR3 loop spans 17 amino acids. The germline V gene encodes CDR1 KGHSH and CDR2 LQKENI. The J segment lost 0 bases and the V segment lost 3 bases, leaving 7 bases of the junction unmatched. The CDR3 coding sequence is TGTGCCAGCTCACCGCCGGGACAGGCCATCTCTGGAAACACCATATATTTT. It yields the protein CASSPPGQAISGNTIYF. The full variable domain, with the rest looked up from reference TRBV18 and TRBJ1-3, is NAGVMQNPRHLVRRRGQEARLRCSPMKGHSHVYWYRQLPEEGLKFMVYLQKENIIDESGMPKERFSAEFPKEGPSILRIQQVVRGDSAAYFCASSPPGQAISGNTIYFGEGSWLTVV.

The J gene is TRBJ2-7, the V gene TRBV28; D perhaps matches TRBD1 (6 bases). Germline V gene data show CDR1 as MDHEN and CDR2 as SYDVKM. The V and J ends lost 7 bases and 2 bases respectively, with 9 bases between them. This CDR3 contains 12 residues. The CDR3, as DNA: TGTGCCAGCACAGCAGGGGCCTACGAGCAGTACTTC. Translation gives CASTAGAYEQYF.

The chain couples TRBV10-3 to TRBJ1-5; D is possibly TRBD1 (5 bases). CDR1 is ENHRY, CDR2 SYGVKD, per germline. Trimming left V 10 bases short and J 6 bases short, with 22 bases between. CDR3 length: 15 residues. CDR3 DNA sequence: TGTGCCACCTCCGCCACAGGCGTGTTGGGTCAGCCCCAGCATTTT. Its translation is CATSATGVLGQPQHF.

With respect to this clone: One junction end disagrees with the germline gene, perhaps due to a read error. This rearrangement joins TRBV6-6 to TRBJ1-3; TRBD1 agrees at 9 bases. In germline, CDR1 is MNHNY, CDR2 SVGAGI (reference sequence). The CDR3 length is 13 residues. This CDR3 is CASSNTGGAGAVF. As DNA, the CDR3 is TGTGCCAGCAGTAACACAGGGGGCGCGGGAGCCGTTTTT.